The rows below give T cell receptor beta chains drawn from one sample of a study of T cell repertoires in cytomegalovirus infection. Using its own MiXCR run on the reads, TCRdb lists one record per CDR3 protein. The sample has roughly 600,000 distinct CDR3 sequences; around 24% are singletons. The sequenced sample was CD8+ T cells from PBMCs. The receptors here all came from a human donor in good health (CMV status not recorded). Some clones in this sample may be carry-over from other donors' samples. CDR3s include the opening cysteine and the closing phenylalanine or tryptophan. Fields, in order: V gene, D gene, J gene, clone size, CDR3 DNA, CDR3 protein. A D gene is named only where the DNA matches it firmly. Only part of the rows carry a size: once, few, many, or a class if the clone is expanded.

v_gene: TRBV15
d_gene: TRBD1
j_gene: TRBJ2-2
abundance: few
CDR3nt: TGTGCCACCAGCAGAAACAGGGGGCACGCCGGGGAGCTGTTTTTT
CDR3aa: CATSRNRGHAGELFF

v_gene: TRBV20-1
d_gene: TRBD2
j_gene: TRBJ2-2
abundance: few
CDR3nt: TGCAGTGCTAGAGATGTAGCGGGGGGCCTCCCCGGGGAGCTGTTTTTT
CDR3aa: CSARDVAGGLPGELFF

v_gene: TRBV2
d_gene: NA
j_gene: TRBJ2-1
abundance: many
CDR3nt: TGTGCCAGCAGTGAAGGAGGGTCCTACAATGAGCAGTTCTTC
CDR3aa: CASSEGGSYNEQFF

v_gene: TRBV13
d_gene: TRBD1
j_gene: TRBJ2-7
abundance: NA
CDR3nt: TGTGCCAGCAGCTTACCGGGACAGGGAAACTACGAGCAGTACTTC
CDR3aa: CASSLPGQGNYEQYF

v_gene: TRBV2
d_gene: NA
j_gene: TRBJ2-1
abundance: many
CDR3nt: TGTGCCAGCAGTGACGGGACATCGAGCTCCTACAATGAGCAGTTCTTC
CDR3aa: CASSDGTSSSYNEQFF

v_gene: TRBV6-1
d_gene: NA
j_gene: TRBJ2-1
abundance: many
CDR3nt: TGTGCCAGCATCCCGACCGGGACAGAGCAGTTCTTC
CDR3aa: CASIPTGTEQFF

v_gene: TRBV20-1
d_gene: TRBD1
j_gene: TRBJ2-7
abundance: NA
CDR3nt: TGCAGTGCTAGGTCCGGGACAGGGCCCTACGAGCAGTACTTC
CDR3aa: CSARSGTGPYEQYF

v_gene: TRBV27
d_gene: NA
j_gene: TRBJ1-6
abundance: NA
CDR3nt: TGTGCCAACAGTTTATCTCCGGGGATCCTGATCAATTCACCCCTCCACTTT
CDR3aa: CANSLSPGILINSPLHF

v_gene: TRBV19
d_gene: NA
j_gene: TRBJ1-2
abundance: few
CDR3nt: TGTGCCAGTACCAAGGACAGCGACTATGGCTACACCTTC
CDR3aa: CASTKDSDYGYTF

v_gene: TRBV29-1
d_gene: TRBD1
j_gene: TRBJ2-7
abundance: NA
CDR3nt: TGCAGCGTTGAAGCGGGACAGAGCTACGAGCAGTACTTC
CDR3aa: CSVEAGQSYEQYF

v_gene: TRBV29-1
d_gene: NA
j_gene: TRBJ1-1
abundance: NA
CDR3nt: TGCAGCGTTGAAGATCGCCGGGAATGGAACACTGAAGCTTTCTTT
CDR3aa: CSVEDRREWNTEAFF

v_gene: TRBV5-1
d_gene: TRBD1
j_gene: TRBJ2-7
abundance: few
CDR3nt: TGCGCCAGCAGCAAAAGTCCCGGGACAGGGGGCGAGGAGCAGTACTTC
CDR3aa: CASSKSPGTGGEEQYF

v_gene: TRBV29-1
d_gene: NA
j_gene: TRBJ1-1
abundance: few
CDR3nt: TGCAGCGTTGAGTTCAGGAGGGGCCGGGGGACTGAAGCTTTCTTT
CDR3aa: CSVEFRRGRGTEAFF

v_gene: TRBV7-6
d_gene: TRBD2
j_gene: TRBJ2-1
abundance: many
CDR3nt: TGTGCCAGCAGCTTAGTTTGGGGGACTAGCGTCAACAATGAGCAGTTCTTC
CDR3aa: CASSLVWGTSVNNEQFF

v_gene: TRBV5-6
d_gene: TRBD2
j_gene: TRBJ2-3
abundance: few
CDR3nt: TGTGCCAGCAGCTCGGGGACTAGCGGCGTAGATACGCAGTATTTT
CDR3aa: CASSSGTSGVDTQYF

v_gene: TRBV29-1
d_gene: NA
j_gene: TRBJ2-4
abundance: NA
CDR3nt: TGCAGCGTTTGGGCTGGGGGCAAAAACATTCAGTACTTC
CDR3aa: CSVWAGGKNIQYF

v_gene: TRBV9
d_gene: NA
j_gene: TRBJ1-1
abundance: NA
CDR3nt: TGTGCCAGCAGCGTAGCGGACACGGGGGGCACTGAAGCTTTCTTT
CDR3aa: CASSVADTGGTEAFF

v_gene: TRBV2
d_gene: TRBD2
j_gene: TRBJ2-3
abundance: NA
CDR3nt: TGTGCCAGCAGCACCGGACTAGCGGCCACAGATACGCAGTATTTT
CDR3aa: CASSTGLAATDTQYF

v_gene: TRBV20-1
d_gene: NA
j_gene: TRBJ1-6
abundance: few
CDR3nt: TGCAGTGCTAGAGATCGGGGGAAAGGCTATAATTCACCCCTCCACTTT
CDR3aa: CSARDRGKGYNSPLHF

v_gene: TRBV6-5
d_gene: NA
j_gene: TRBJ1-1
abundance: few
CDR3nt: TGTGCCAGCAGTTCCCTAGACTCCGAAGCTTTCTTT
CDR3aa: CASSSLDSEAFF

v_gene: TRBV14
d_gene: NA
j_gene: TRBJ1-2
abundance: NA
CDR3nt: TGTGCCAGCAGCCAAGTAGGATCCGGAGCCTACCAGCGGGGCTACACCTTC
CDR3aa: CASSQVGSGAYQRGYTF

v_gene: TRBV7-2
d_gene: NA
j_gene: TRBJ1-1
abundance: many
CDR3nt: TGTGCCAGCAGCGCACTTCGGCCTGAAGCTTTCTTT
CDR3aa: CASSALRPEAFF

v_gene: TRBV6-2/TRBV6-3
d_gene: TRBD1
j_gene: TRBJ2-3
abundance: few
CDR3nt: TGTGCCAGCAGCCAACTTGACAGGGTTGCAGATACGCAGTATTTT
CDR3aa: CASSQLDRVADTQYF

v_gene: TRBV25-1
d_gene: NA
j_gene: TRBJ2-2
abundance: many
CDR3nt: TGTGCCAGCAGTACTGGGATGTCAAACACCGGGGAGCTGTTTTTT
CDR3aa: CASSTGMSNTGELFF

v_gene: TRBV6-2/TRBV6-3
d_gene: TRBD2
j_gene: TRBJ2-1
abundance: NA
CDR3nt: TGTGCCAGCAGTTACGGACTAGCTCTTGGGCGCAATGAGCAGTTCTTC
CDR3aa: CASSYGLALGRNEQFF

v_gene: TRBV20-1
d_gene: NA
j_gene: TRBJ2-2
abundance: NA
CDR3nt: TGCAGTGTTAGAGGTCCGCCCACCGGGGAGCTGTTTTTT
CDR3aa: CSVRGPPTGELFF

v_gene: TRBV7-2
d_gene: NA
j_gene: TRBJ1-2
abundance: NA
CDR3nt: TGTGCCAGCAGCTTAGAAGGCTTTCTGGGCTACACCTTC
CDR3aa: CASSLEGFLGYTF

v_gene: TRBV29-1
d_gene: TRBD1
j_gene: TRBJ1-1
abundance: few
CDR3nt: TGCAGCGTTGAAGGACGGGACAGGGCGGGCGGCACTGAAGCTTTCTTT
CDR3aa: CSVEGRDRAGGTEAFF

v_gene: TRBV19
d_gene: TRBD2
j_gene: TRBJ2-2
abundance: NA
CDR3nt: TGTGCCAGTAGTACCTGGACTAGCGGAACCGGGGAGCTGTTTTTT
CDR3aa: CASSTWTSGTGELFF

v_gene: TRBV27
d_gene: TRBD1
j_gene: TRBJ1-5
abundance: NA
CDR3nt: TGTGCCAGCAGAAAGACAGGGGTCAGCAATCAGCCCCAGCATTTT
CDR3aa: CASRKTGVSNQPQHF

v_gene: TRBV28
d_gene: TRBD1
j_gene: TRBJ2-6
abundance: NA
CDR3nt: TGTGCCAGCAGTCCCCACGCGGACAGGGCCAACTCTGGGGCCAACGTCCTGACTTTC
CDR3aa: CASSPHADRANSGANVLTF

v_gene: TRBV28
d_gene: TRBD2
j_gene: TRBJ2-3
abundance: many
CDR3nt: TGTGCCAGCAGTTTACTTAGCGGGGGGTTAAGCACAGATACGCAGTATTTT
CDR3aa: CASSLLSGGLSTDTQYF

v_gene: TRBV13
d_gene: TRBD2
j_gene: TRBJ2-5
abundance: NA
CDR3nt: TGTGCCAGCAGCAGAGCGGGGGGGCTTGAGACCCAGTACTTC
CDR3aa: CASSRAGGLETQYF

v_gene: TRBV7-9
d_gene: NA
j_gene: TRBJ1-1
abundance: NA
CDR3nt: TGTGCCAGCAGCTTACCCCTTTCCACTGAAGCTTTCTTT
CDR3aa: CASSLPLSTEAFF

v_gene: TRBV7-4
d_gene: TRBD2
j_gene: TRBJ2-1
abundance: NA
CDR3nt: TGTGCCAGCAGCTTAGGCGGACTAGCGGGGGTAAATGAGCAGTTCTTC
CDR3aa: CASSLGGLAGVNEQFF

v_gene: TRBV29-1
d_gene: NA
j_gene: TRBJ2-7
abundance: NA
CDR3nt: TGCAGCGTAGAGGGGGGGGACGAGCAGTACTTC
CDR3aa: CSVEGGDEQYF

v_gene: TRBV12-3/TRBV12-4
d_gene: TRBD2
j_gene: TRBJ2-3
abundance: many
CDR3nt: TGTGCCAGCAGTTTCCCCGCGGAAATGAAGACTAGCGGGCCGCGCACAGATACGCAGTATTTT
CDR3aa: CASSFPAEMKTSGPRTDTQYF

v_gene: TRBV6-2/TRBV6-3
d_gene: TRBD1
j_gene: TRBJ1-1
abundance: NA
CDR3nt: TGTGCCAACAGTTACTGGGACACCGGGACAGGGGATACTGAAGCTTTCTTT
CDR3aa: CANSYWDTGTGDTEAFF

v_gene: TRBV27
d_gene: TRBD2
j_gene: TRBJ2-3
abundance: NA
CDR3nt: TGTGCCAGCCGAACCCAGCTAGCGGGTGGGGATACGCAGTATTTT
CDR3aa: CASRTQLAGGDTQYF

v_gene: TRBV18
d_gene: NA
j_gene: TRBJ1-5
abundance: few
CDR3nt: TGTGCCAGCTCACCAGGGGTCTACAATCAGCCCCAGCATTTT
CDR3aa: CASSPGVYNQPQHF

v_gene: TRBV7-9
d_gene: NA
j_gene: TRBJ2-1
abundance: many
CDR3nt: TGTGCCAGCAGCAAGGTAGCAACTTCCTACAATGAGCAGTTCTTC
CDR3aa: CASSKVATSYNEQFF

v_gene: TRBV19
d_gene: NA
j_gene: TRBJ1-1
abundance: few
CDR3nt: TGTGCCAGTAGTATCCTGGCAAACACTGAAGCTTTCTTT
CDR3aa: CASSILANTEAFF

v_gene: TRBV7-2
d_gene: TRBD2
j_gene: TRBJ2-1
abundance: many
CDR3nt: TGTGCCAGCAGCTATAAAAGCGGGGCTGGGGAGCAGTTCTTC
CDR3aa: CASSYKSGAGEQFF

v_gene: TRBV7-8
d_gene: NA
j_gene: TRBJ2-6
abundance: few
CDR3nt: TGTGCCAGCAGCTTAGTTTTTTCGGGCTCTGGGGCCAACGTCCTGACTTTC
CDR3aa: CASSLVFSGSGANVLTF

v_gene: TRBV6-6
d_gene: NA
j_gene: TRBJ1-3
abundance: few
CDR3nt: TGTGCCAGCAGTAGAAAAGAATCTGGAAACACCATATATTTT
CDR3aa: CASSRKESGNTIYF

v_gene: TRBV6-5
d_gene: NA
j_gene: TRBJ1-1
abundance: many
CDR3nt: TGTGCCAGCAGTTACTCCGTTGGGGGGCGGGAAGCTTTCTTT
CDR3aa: CASSYSVGGREAFF

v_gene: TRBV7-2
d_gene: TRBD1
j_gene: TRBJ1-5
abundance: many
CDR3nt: TGTGCCAGCAGCCGGGACAGGGACCGCAATCAGCCCCAGCATTTT
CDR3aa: CASSRDRDRNQPQHF

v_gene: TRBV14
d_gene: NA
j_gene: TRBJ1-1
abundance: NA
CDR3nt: TGTGCCAGCAGCCTGTACAGGAAAAACACTGAAGCTTTCTTT
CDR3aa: CASSLYRKNTEAFF

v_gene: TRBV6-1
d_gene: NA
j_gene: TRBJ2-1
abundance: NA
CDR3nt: TGTGCCAGCAGTGCGGTGTCGGACAATGAGCAGTTCTTC
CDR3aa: CASSAVSDNEQFF

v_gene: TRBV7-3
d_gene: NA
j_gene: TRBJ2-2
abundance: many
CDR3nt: TGTGCCAGCAGGACCGGGGAGCTGTTTTTT
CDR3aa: CASRTGELFF

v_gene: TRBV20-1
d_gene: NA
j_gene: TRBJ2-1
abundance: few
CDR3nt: TGCAGTGCTAGAGGGGGGGCCGCCTACAATGAGCAGTTCTTC
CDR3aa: CSARGGAAYNEQFF

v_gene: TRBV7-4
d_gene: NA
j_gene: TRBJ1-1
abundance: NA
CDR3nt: TGTGCCAGCAGCTTAAGCGGGATGACTGAAGCTTTCTTT
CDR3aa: CASSLSGMTEAFF

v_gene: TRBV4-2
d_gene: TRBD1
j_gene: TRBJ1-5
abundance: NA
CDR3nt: TGTGCCAGCAGCCCACAGGGGTTGAATCAGCCCCAGCATTTT
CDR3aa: CASSPQGLNQPQHF

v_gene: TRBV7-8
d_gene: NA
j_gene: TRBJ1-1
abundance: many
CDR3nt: TGTGCCAGCAGCTATCGGACAGAAGGAGCTTTCTTT
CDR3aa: CASSYRTEGAFF

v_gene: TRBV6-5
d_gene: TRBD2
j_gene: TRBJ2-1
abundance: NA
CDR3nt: TGTGCCAGCAGTTACTTAGGACTAGCGGGGAGCTCCTACAATGAGCAGTTCTTC
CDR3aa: CASSYLGLAGSSYNEQFF

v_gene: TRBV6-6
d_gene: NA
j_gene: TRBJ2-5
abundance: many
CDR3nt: TGTGCCAGCAGTTACCCGATTCCGGGACCTTCCAAAGAAGAGACCCAGTACTTC
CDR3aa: CASSYPIPGPSKEETQYF

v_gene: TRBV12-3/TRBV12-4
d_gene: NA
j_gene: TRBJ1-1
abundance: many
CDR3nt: TGTGCCAGCAGTTTTAACAGGGCCACCTTGAACACTGAAGCTTTCTTT
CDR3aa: CASSFNRATLNTEAFF